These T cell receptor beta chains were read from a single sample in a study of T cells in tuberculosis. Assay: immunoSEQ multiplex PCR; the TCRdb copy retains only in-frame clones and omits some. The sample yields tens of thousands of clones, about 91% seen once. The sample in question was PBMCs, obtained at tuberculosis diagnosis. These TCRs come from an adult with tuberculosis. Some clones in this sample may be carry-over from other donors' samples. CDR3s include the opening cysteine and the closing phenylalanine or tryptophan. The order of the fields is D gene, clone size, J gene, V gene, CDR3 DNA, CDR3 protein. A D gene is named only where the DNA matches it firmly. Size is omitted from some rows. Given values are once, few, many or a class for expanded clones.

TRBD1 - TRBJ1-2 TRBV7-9 TGTGCCAGCAGCTCGGACAGGGGATCCTATGGCTACACCTTC CASSSDRGSYGYTF
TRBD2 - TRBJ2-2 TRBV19 TGTGCCAGTAGACGTACTAGCGGGGGGGCCGGCCTTACCGGGGAGCTGTTTTTT CASRRTSGGAGLTGELFF
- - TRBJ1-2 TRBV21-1 TGTGCCAGCAGCCCCATCGACTGCTATGGCTACACCTTC CASSPIDCYGYTF
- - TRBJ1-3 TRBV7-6 TGTGCCAGCAGCTTAGCGGATGCAGGGTCGGGTGGAAACACCATATATTTT CASSLADAGSGGNTIYF
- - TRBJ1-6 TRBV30 TGTGCCTGGAGGGGGCAACTTAATTCACCCCTCCACTTT CAWRGQLNSPLHF
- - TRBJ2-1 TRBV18 TGTGCCAGCTCACCATCAGGGACCTACAATGAGCAGTTCTTC CASSPSGTYNEQFF
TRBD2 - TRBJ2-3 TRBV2 TGTGCCAGCAACCCTCCCCTAGCGGGGGGGGGAGATACGCAGTATTTT CASNPPLAGGGDTQYF
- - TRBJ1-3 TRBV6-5 TGTGCCAGCAGTTACGCGGGGCGGCCCTCTGGAAACACCATATATTTT CASSYAGRPSGNTIYF
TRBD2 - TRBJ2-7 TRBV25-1 TGTGCCAGCAGTGGGGGGGCGGGAGGCTACGAGCAGTACTTC CASSGGAGGYEQYF
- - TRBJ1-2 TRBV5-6 TGTGCCAGCAGCTTGGAGATAACAGCCAACTATGGCTACACCTTC CASSLEITANYGYTF
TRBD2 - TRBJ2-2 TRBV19 TGTGCCAGTAGTACACTAGCGGGCATAGACACCGGGGAGCTGTTTTTT CASSTLAGIDTGELFF
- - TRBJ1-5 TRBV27 TGTGCCAGCAGTTTACTGTGGCAGGGGTCTAGCAATCAGCCCCAGCATTTT CASSLLWQGSSNQPQHF
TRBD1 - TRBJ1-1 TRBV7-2 TGTGCCAGCAGCTTTCACCCCGACCCCGCAGGGGGCACTGAAGCTTTCTTT CASSFHPDPAGGTEAFF
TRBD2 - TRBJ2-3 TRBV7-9 TGTGCCAGCAGCTTACGGGGGGACTCCACAGATACGCAGTATTTT CASSLRGDSTDTQYF
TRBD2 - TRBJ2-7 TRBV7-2 TGTGCCAGCAGCTTAACTGGCGGGGGGGCCTACGAGCAGTACTTC CASSLTGGGAYEQYF
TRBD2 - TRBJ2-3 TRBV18 TGTGCCAGCTCACGGGGGACTAGCGGGGGGCCAGATACGCAGTATTTT CASSRGTSGGPDTQYF
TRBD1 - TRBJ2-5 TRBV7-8 TGTGCCAGCAGCGGCGGACAGGGCGGAGAGACCCAGTACTTC CASSGGQGGETQYF
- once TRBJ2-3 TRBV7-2 TGTGCCAGCAGCTTACCAGGACTCACAGATACGCAGTATTTT CASSLPGLTDTQYF
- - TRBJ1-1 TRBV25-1 TGTGCCAGCAGTCCACCCAGGGGTCACACTGAAGCTTTCTTT CASSPPRGHTEAFF
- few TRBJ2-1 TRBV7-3 TGTGCCAGCACCTCCTCCGGGGGCAATGAGCAGTTCTTC CASTSSGGNEQFF
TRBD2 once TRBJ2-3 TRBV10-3 TGTGCCATCAAAGCGGGGGGGCCGGCAGATACGCAGTATTTT CAIKAGGPADTQYF
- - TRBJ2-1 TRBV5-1 TGCGCCAGCCAGTCCGGATCGGGCAATGAGCAGTTCTTC CASQSGSGNEQFF
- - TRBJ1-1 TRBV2 TGTGCCAGCAGTAACGTGGGCGAAATGAACACTGAAGCTTTCTTT CASSNVGEMNTEAFF
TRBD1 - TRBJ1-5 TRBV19 TGTGCCAGTAGTGACCGGGACAGTGATAATCAGCCCCAGCATTTT CASSDRDSDNQPQHF
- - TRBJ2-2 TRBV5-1 TGCGCCAGCAGCTTAAGCGGGAACACCGGGGAGCTGTTTTTT CASSLSGNTGELFF
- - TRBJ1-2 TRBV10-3 TGTGCCATCAGTGAAGGACAGACCTATGGCTACACCTTC CAISEGQTYGYTF
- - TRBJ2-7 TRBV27 TGTGCCAGCAGTTTATCGCGGACAGCTTACGAGCAGTACTTC CASSLSRTAYEQYF
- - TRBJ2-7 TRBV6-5 TGTGCCAGCAGTTATGCTCGGGACACGCACCCTGTGGAGCAGTACTTC CASSYARDTHPVEQYF
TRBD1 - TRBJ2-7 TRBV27 TGTGCCAGCAGTCCTCGGACAGGGGACCGTGGAAACGAGCAGTACTTC CASSPRTGDRGNEQYF
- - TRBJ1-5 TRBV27 TGTGCCAGCAGTTTATGGGCAGAGAATCAGCCCCAGCATTTT CASSLWAENQPQHF
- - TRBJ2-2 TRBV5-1 TGCGCCAGCAGCGCGGCGGAGACCGGGGAGCTGTTTTTT CASSAAETGELFF
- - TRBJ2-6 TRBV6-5 TGTGCCAGCAGTCGGGAATCTGGGGCCAACGTCCTGACTTTC CASSRESGANVLTF
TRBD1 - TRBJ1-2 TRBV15 TGTGCCACCAGCACGACCACAAAGGACAGGGGCCGTGGCTACACCTTC CATSTTTKDRGRGYTF
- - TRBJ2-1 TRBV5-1 TGCGCCAGCCAGGACTGGGGGGTAGACAATGAGCAGTTCTTC CASQDWGVDNEQFF
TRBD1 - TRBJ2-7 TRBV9 TGTGCCAGCAGCGAGGACAGGGACTCCTACGAGCAGTACTTC CASSEDRDSYEQYF
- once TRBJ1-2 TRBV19 TGTGCCAGTAGTACGGACAGCTATGGCTACACCTTC CASSTDSYGYTF
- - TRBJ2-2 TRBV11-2 TGTGCCAGCAGCTCTCCCGTGGGGCCCACCGGGGAGCTGTTTTTT CASSSPVGPTGELFF
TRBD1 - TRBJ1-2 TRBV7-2 TGTGCCAGCGCCCTCGACTATGACAGGGGTCAGGGTGGCTACACCTTC CASALDYDRGQGGYTF
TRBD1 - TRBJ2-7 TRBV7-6 TGTGCCAGCAGCTTAGTACAGGGGCAACACGAGCAGTACTTC CASSLVQGQHEQYF
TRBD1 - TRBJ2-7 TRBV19 TGTGCCAGTAGTTCCGGGACAGGAGTCTACGAGCAGTACTTC CASSSGTGVYEQYF
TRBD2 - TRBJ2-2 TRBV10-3 TGTGCCATCAGAACGACTAGCGGGGGGTCTGACACCGGGGAGCTGTTTTTT CAIRTTSGGSDTGELFF
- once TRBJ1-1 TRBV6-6 TGTGCCAGCAGCCGCTCAGAGGGTGAAGCTTTCTTT CASSRSEGEAFF
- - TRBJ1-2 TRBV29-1 TGCAGCGTTGGTTCCGACAGTAACTATGGCTACACCTTC CSVGSDSNYGYTF
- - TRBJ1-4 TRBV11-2 TGTGCCAGCAGCCTCAGTTGGGGCTTAAATGAAAAACTGTTTTTT CASSLSWGLNEKLFF
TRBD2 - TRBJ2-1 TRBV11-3 TGTGCCAGCAGTCGGGTTCAGCGGGGGGGCTTGTACAATGAGCAGTTCTTC CASSRVQRGGLYNEQFF
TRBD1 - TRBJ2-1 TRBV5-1 TGCGCCAGCAGCTTAACCGGACAAGGGGGCATCGAGCAGTTCTTC CASSLTGQGGIEQFF
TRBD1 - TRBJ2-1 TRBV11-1 TGTGCCAGCAGCTACGACAGGGGGTACTACAATGAGCAGTTCTTC CASSYDRGYYNEQFF
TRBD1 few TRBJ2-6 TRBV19 TGTGCCAGTATTGGGGGACAGGGTCCTGGGGCCAACGTCCTGACTTTC CASIGGQGPGANVLTF
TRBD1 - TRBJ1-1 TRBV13 TGTGCCAGCAGCTTCGGGCACAGGGGTCGGAACACTGAAGCTTTCTTT CASSFGHRGRNTEAFF
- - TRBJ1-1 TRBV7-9 TGTGCCAGCAGCCGACAGTACACTGAAGCTTTCTTT CASSRQYTEAFF
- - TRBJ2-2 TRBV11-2 TGTGCCAGCAGCACCTTTGGGGCCGGCGGGGAGCTGTTTTTT CASSTFGAGGELFF
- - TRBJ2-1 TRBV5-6 TGTGCCAGCAGCTTAGCGGGTCGACCCTACAATGAGCAGTTCTTC CASSLAGRPYNEQFF
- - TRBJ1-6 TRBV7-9 TGTGCCAGCAGTCGAATCAGGGGTCACACCTATAATTCACCCCTCCACTTT CASSRIRGHTYNSPLHF
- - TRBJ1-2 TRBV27 TGTGCCAGCAGTTTATACCCGGGAGATTACGCAGGCTACACCTTC CASSLYPGDYAGYTF
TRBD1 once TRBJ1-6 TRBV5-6 TGTGCCAGCAGTAGGGACAGATCGTATTCACCCCTCCACTTT CASSRDRSYSPLHF
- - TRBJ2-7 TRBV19 TGTGCCAGTGGACCGGGCACGGGGACCTACGAGCAGTACTTC CASGPGTGTYEQYF
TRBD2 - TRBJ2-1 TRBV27 TGTGCCAGCAGTCCAGCGGGGGGCCGGCTTAGTGAGCAGTTCTTC CASSPAGGRLSEQFF
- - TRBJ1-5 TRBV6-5 TGTGCCAGCAGACTTCAGGGTAAGGGTCAGCCCCAGCATTTT CASRLQGKGQPQHF